Listed here are 10 T cell receptor beta chains from one sample, sequenced in a study of blood T cell repertoires in COVID-19. The repertoire was sequenced with immunoSEQ multiplex PCR; TCRdb's copy has only in-frame clones and lacks some. Of about 210,000 clones listed, about 88% are singletons. The sample taken for sequencing was peripheral blood. The receptors were sampled from a woman between 40 and 50 years old with acute or convalescent COVID-19.

The J gene is TRBJ1-2, the V gene TRBV19; a weak D match, TRBD1 (6 bases). Germline values: CDR1 LNHDA, CDR2 SQIVND (reference sequence). Between the trimmed V and J ends, which lost 6 bases and 2 bases, there was a span of 19 bases. This CDR3 region has 16 residues. This CDR3 reads CASRDSHGKENYGYTF. The CDR3 DNA follows: TGTGCCAGTAGGGACAGCCATGGGAAAGAAAACTATGGCTACACCTTC.

The chain is built from TRBV5-1 and TRBJ2-1, with D unresolved. Germline values: CDR1 SGHRS, CDR2 YFSETQ. This CDR3 contains 12 residues. The V gene lost 1 base and the J gene lost 6 bases, with 5 bases spanning the gap. CDR3 sequence: CASSLPGNEQFF. The CDR3 DNA sequence: TGCGCCAGCAGCTTGCCCGGCAATGAGCAGTTCTTC.

This clone came up once. The chain joins TRBV11-2 to TRBJ1-4; 7 nucleotides match TRBD1. This CDR3 spans 18 amino acids. Germline loops: CDR1 SGHAT, CDR2 FQNNGV. Trimming at V came to 3 bases and at J to 0 bases, leaving 10 bases not matched to a gene. CDR3 bases: TGTGCCAGCAGCTTTCGGGTTTTCGGGACAGCAACTAATGAAAAACTGTTTTTT. Its translation: CASSFRVFGTATNEKLFF.

This clone was detected only a few times. The chain links TRBV27 to TRBJ2-2; weak D call: TRBD1 (5 bases). Trimming pared 6 bases from V and 6 bases from J, leaving 17 bases between. Germline V gene data show CDR1 as MNHEY and CDR2 as SMNVEV (reference sequence). This CDR3 has 15 residues. The CDR3 region has the DNA TGTGCCAGCAGCCAGATACAGGATATCGCCGGGGAGCTGTTTTTT. Its protein is CASSQIQDIAGELFF.

V usage is TRBV5-1 and J usage is TRBJ2-5; the match to TRBD1 covers 8 bases. J lost 5 bases, V lost 0 bases, and 6 bases had no gene match. The CDR3 runs to 15 residues. Germline V gene data show CDR1 as SGHRS and CDR2 as YFSETQ. The CDR3 DNA is TGCGCCAGCAGCTTGGCCGGACAGGGAAGGGAGACCCAGTACTTC. This translates into CASSLAGQGRETQYF.

The rearrangement joins TRBV3-1 (or the pseudogene TRBV3-2) to TRBJ1-2, with a possible D match to TRBD1 (5 bases). This CDR3 is built from 16 residues. CDR1 LGHDT and CDR2 YNNKEL come from the germline V gene (reference sequence). The V end lost 4 bases, the J end lost 1 base, and 16 bases lay between the germline ends. CDR3 nucleotide sequence: TGTGCCAGCAGCCTTTCGGGGGGATCGCGTAACTATGGCTACACCTTC. Residues: CASSLSGGSRNYGYTF.

The chain employs TRBV3-1 (or the pseudogene TRBV3-2) and TRBJ1-2; TRBD1 matches 11 bases. The CDR3 has 15 amino acids. Per the germline V gene, CDR1 is LGHDT and CDR2 is YNNKEL (reference sequence). V lost 4 bases, J lost 3 bases, and 4 bases stayed unmatched. The CDR3 reads CASSRTGQGDYGYTF. The CDR3, as DNA: TGTGCCAGCAGCCGGACGGGACAGGGGGACTATGGCTACACCTTC.

This sequence joins TRBV5-1 and TRBJ2-3; 8 bases agree with TRBD2. The CDR3 spans 14 residues. Per the germline V gene, CDR1 is SGHRS and CDR2 is YFSETQ. The V gene end was trimmed by 4 bases and the J gene end by 1 base; junction bases not matched to a gene: 2. CDR3 bases: TGCGCCAGCAGCCCAGCGGGGGGCACAGATACGCAGTATTTT. As protein: CASSPAGGTDTQYF.

The J gene is TRBJ1-1, the V gene TRBV19, with 7 bases aligning to TRBD1. The CDR3 runs 14 residues. Germline trimming cut 6 bases from V and 1 base from J; bases unmatched to any gene: 5. Per the germline V gene, CDR1 is LNHDA and CDR2 is SQIVND (reference sequence). Written as DNA, the CDR3 is TGTGCCAGTAGCAGAGGACAGGCGAACACTGAAGCTTTCTTT. Residues: CASSRGQANTEAFF.

The V and J genes are TRBV10-3 and TRBJ2-1, with 9 bases identical to TRBD2. This CDR3 spans 16 amino acids. The V and J ends lost 0 bases and 7 bases, in that order; junction bases with no gene match: 7. From germline, CDR1 is ENHRY and CDR2 SYGVKD. CDR3 coding DNA: TGTGCCATCAGTGAGTCGACTGGCGGGGGGGGTAATGAGCAGTTCTTC. This encodes CAISESTGGGGNEQFF.